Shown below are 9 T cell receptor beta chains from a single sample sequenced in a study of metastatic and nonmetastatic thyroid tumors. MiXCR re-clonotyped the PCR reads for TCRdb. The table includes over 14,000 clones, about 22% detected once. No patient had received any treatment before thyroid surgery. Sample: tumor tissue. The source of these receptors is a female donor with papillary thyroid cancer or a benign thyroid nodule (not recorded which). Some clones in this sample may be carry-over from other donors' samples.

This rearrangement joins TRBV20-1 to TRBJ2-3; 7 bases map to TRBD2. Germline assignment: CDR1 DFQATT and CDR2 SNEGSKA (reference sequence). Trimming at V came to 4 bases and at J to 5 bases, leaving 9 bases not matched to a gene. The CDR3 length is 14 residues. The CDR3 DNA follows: TGCAGTGCTAATAGTGGGAGGGTGAAAGATACGCAGTATTTT. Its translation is CSANSGRVKDTQYF.

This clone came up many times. The CDR3 reads CASSPLGRTSTDTQYF. The CDR3 DNA reads as TGTGCCAGCAGCCCCCTCGGGCGGACTAGCACAGATACGCAGTATTTT. The chain uses TRBV9 and TRBJ2-3; perhaps TRBD2 as D (5 bases). This CDR3 is built from 16 residues. Trimming removed 4 bases at V and 0 bases at J, with 15 bases between. Germline CDR1 reads SGDLS; CDR2 reads YYNGEE.

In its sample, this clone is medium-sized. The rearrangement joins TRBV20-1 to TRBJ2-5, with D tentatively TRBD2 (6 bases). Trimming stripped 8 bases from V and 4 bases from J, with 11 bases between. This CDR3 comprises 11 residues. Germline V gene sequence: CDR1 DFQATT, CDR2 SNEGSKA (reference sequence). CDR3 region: CSSRGGETQYF. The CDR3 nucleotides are TGCAGTTCCCGGGGAGGAGAGACCCAGTACTTC.

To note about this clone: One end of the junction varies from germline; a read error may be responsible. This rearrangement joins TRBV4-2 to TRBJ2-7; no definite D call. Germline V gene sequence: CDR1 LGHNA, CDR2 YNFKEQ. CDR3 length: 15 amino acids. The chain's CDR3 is CTSSQVLSPVYEQYF. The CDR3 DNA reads TGTACCAGCAGCCAAGTTCTATCACCTGTATACGAGCAGTACTTC.

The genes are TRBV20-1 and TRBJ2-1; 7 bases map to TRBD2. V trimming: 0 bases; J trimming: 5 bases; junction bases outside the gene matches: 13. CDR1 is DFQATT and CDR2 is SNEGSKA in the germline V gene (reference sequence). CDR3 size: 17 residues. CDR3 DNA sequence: TGCAGTGCTAGAGAGCAGGGCGGGAGCTTGACCCACAATGAGCAGTTCTTC. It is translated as CSAREQGGSLTHNEQFF.

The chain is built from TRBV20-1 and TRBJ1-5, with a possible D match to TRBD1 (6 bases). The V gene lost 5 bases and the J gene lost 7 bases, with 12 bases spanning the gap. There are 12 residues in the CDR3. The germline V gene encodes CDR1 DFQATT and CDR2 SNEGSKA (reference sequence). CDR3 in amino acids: CSAFQGNQPQHF. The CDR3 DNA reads TGCAGTGCTTTTCAGGGGAACCAGCCCCAGCATTTT.

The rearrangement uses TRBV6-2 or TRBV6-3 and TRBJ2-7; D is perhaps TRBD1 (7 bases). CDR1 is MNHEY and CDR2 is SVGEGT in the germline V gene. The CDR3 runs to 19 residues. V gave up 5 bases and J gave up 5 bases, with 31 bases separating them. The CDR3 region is CASSPDRASLSGHPDEQYF. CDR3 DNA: TGTGCCAGCAGTCCTGACAGGGCATCCCTAAGCGGGCACCCAGACGAGCAGTACTTC.

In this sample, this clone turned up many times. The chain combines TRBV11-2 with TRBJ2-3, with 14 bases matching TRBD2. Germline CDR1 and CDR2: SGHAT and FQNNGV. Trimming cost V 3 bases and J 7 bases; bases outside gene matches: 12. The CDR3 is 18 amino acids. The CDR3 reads CASSLQTSGRAGSNTQYF. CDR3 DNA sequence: TGTGCCAGCAGCTTGCAGACTAGCGGGAGGGCGGGAAGTAATACGCAGTATTTT.

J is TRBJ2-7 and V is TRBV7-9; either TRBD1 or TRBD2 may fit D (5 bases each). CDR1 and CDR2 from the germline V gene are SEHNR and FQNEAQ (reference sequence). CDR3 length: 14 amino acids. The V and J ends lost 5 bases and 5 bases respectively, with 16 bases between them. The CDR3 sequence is CASSKGQAGDEQYF. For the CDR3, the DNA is TGTGCCAGCAGCAAAGGACAAGCCGGGGACGAGCAGTACTTC.